The clone carrying this T cell receptor beta chain was counted once. Trimming took 3 bases from V and 2 from J; bases not matched to a gene: 2. This CDR3 region has 15 residues. Per the germline V gene, CDR1 is LGHNA and CDR2 is YSLEER. Patients of the Seattle cohort, enrolled during active infection, were followed longitudinally. The sample is drawn from a study of blood T cell repertoires in COVID-19. About the study: PBMCs, B-cell-depleted T cells, or T cells provided the cDNA or gDNA that made up the material.

In the original workflow: Reference gene primer amplification in the assay estimated nucleated cell counts. TCRdb's copy holds only in-frame clones and misses some; the assay was immunoSEQ multiplex PCR. Clonal size and the V and J genes are those of that table, whereas D and trimming came from the DNA. The sample records 120,000 to 150,000 clones, 85% to 90% being singletons. Sequencing used peripheral blood. The clonotype was recovered from a man aged 18 to 29 with COVID-19, enrolled during active disease. The V and J genes are TRBV4-3 and TRBJ1-3; 9 nucleotides agree with TRBD1. CDR3 sequence reads: CASSQGQGPGNTIYF. Written as DNA, the CDR3 is TGCGCCAGCAGCCAGGGACAGGGACCTGGAAACACCATATATTTT.